The source of this T cell receptor beta chain is a study of technical replicates of blood from a few donors. The trim removed 5 bases at V and 5 bases at J, leaving 10 bases unmatched. The CDR3 is made up of 16 amino acids. In germline, CDR1 is KGHSH, CDR2 LQKENI. The repertoire was sequenced with immunoSEQ multiplex PCR; TCRdb's copy has only in-frame clones and lacks some. The sample contains tens of thousands of clones, about 92% of which appear only once. The sequenced sample consisted of T cells isolated from PBMCs. This receptor was obtained from a human donor in good health. This chain uses TRBV18 with TRBJ2-2, with 8 bases matching TRBD1. The CDR3 coding sequence is TGTGCCAGCTCAATCTCTGCAGGGGGCGAGACCGGGGAGCTGTTTTTT. Encoded protein: CASSISAGGETGELFF.